This T cell receptor (beta chain) was captured by sequencing in a study of T cell responses to AZD1222 COVID-19 vaccine. Germline V lookup: CDR1 SEHNR, CDR2 FQNEAQ (reference sequence). V dropped 5 bases and J dropped 5; count of bases not matched to a gene: 4. This CDR3 has 14 residues. Generated by immunoSEQ multiplex PCR, the TCRdb table keeps only in-frame clones and is missing some. The data show tens of thousands of clones, with approximately 86% seen just once and around 43% held by the top ten. Here the sequenced sample was peripheral blood, taken on day 0 of AZD1222 vaccination. This receptor was obtained from an adult in good health. This chain joins TRBV7-9 and TRBJ1-4, with 8 nucleotides matching TRBD1. The CDR3 region has the DNA TGTGCCAGCAGCCTGGACAGGGCAAATGAAAAACTGTTTTTT. It translates to CASSLDRANEKLFF.